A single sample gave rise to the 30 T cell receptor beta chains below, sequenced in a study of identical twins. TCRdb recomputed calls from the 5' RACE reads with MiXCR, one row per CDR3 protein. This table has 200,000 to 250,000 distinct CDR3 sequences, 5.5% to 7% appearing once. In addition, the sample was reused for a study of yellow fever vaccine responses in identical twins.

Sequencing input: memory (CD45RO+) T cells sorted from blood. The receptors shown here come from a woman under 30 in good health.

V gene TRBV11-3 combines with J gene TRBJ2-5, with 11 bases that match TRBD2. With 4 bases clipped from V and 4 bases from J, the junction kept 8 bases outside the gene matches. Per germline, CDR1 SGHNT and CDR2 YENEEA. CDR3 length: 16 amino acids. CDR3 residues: CASSSHGGLAAETQYF. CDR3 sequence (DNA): TGTGCCAGCAGCTCGCATGGGGGACTAGCGGCAGAGACCCAGTACTTC. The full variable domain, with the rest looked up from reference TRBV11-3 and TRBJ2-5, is EAGVVQSPRYKIIEKKQPVAFWCNPISGHNTLYWYLQNLGQGPELLIRYENEEAVDDSQLPKDRFSAERLKGVDSTLKIQPAELGDSAVYLCASSSHGGLAAETQYFGPGTRLLVL.

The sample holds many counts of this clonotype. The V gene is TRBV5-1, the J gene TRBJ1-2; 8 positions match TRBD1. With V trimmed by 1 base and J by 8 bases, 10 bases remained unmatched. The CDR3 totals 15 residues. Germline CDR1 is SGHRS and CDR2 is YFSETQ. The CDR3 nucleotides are TGCGCCAGCAGCTTGCGTCCGACAGGGGAGGAGGGCTACACCTTC. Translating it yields CASSLRPTGEEGYTF. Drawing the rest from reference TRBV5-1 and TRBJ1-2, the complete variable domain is KAGVTQTPRYLIKTRGQQVTLSCSPISGHRSVSWYQQTPGQGLQFLFEYFSETQRNKGNFPGRFSGRQFSNSRSEMNVSTLELGDSALYLCASSLRPTGEEGYTFGSGTRLTVV.

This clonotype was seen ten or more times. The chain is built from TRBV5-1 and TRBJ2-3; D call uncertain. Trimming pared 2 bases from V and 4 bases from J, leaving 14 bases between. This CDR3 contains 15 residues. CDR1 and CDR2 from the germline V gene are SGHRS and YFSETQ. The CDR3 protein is CASSLGSSGADTQYF. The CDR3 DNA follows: TGCGCCAGCAGCTTAGGGTCATCCGGAGCAGATACGCAGTATTTT.

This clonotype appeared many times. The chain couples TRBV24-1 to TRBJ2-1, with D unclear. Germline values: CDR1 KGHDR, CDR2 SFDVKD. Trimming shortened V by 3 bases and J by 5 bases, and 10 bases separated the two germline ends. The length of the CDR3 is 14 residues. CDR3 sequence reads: CATSDPDWDNEQFF. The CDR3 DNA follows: TGTGCCACCAGTGATCCAGACTGGGACAATGAGCAGTTCTTC.

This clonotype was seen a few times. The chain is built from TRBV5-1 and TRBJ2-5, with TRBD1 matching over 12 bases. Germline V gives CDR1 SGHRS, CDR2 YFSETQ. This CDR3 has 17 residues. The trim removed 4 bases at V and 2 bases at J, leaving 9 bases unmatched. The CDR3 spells CASSRGTGGADQETQYF. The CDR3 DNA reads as TGCGCCAGCAGCCGCGGGACAGGGGGCGCAGATCAAGAGACCCAGTACTTC.

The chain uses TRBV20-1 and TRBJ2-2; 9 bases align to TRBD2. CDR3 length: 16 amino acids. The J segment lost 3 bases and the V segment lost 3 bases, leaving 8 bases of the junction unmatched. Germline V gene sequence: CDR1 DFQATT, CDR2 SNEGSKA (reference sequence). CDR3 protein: CSARVVAGVDTGELFF. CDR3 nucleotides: TGCAGTGCTAGGGTTGTAGCGGGAGTGGACACCGGGGAGCTGTTTTTT.

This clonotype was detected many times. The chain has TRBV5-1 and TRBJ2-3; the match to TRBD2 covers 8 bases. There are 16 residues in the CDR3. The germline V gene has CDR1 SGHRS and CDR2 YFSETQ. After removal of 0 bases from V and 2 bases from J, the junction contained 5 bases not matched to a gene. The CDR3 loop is CASSLERGGTTDTQYF. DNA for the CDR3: TGCGCCAGCAGCTTGGAACGCGGGGGGACCACAGATACGCAGTATTTT.

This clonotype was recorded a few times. CDR3 sequence reads: CASRSGTLAKNIQYF. The CDR3 bases are TGTGCCAGCAGAAGCGGGACATTAGCCAAAAACATTCAGTACTTC. The V call is TRBV2, the J call TRBJ2-4, with D maybe TRBD2 (7 bases). This CDR3 spans 15 amino acids. Trimming stripped 6 bases from V and 0 bases from J, with 12 bases between. CDR1 is SNHLY and CDR2 is FYNNEI in the germline V gene.

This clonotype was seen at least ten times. CDR3: CSARDSGARGVPDTQYF. CDR3 DNA sequence: TGCAGTGCTAGAGATAGCGGGGCCCGAGGGGTGCCAGATACGCAGTATTTT. The chain recombines TRBV20-1 with TRBJ2-3; 8 nucleotides line up with TRBD2. Germline lookup yields CDR1 DFQATT and CDR2 SNEGSKA (reference sequence). The CDR3 length is 17 residues. V lost 0 bases, J lost 4 bases, and 12 bases stayed unmatched.

The CDR3 region is CASSIGLDEQYF. The CDR3, as DNA: TGTGCCAGCAGCATCGGACTCGATGAGCAGTACTTC. The chain links TRBV7-8 to TRBJ2-7; tentatively, D is TRBD2 (5 bases). This CDR3 comprises 12 residues. The V and J ends lost 5 bases and 7 bases respectively, with 12 bases between them. Germline CDR1 is SGHVS and CDR2 is FQNEAQ. Full variable domain (remainder filled in from reference TRBV7-8 and TRBJ2-7): GAGVSQSPRYKVAKRGQDVALRCDPISGHVSLFWYQQALGQGPEFLTYFQNEAQLDKSGLPSDRFFAERPEGSVSTLKIQRTQQEDSAVYLCASSIGLDEQYFGPGTRLTVT.

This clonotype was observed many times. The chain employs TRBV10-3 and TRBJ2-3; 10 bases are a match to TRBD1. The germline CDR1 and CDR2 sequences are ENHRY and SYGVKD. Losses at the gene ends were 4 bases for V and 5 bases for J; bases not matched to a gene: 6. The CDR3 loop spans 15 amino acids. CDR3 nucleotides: TGTGCCATCAGTGCTGACAGGGGGCAAGGAGATACGCAGTATTTT. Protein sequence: CAISADRGQGDTQYF.

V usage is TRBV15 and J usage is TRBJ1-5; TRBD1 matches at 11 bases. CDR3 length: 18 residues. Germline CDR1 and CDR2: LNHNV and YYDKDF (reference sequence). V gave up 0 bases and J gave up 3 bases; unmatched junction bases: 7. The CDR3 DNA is TGTGCCACCAGCAGAGACTGGACAGGGGGCAACGACAATCAGCCCCAGCATTTT. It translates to CATSRDWTGGNDNQPQHF.

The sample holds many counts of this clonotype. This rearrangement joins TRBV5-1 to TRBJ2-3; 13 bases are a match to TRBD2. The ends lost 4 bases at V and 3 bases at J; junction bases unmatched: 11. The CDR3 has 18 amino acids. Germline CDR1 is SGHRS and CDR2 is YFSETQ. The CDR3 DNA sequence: TGCGCCAGCAGCACGGGACTAGCGGGACCCCTAGGGACAGATACGCAGTATTTT. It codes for CASSTGLAGPLGTDTQYF. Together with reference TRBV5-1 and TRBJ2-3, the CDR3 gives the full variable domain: KAGVTQTPRYLIKTRGQQVTLSCSPISGHRSVSWYQQTPGQGLQFLFEYFSETQRNKGNFPGRFSGRQFSNSRSEMNVSTLELGDSALYLCASSTGLAGPLGTDTQYFGPGTRLTVL.

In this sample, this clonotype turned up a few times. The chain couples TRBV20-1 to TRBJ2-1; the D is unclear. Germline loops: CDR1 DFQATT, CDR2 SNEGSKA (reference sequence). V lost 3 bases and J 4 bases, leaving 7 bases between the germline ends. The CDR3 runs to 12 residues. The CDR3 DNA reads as TGCAGTGCTAGTTCGCAATACAATGAGCAGTTCTTC. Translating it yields CSASSQYNEQFF.

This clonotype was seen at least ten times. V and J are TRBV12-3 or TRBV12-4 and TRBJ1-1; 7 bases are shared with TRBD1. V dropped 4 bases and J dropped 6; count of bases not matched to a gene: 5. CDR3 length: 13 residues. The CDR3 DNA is TGTGCCAGCAGTTCTCAACAGGGGTCTGAAGCTTTCTTT. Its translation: CASSSQQGSEAFF.

The CDR3 DNA follows: TGTGCCAGCAGTGGCCCTTGGACAGCCGAGCAGTACTTC. Translating it yields CASSGPWTAEQYF. This chain joins TRBV6-1 and TRBJ2-7; possible D gene TRBD1, 6 bases. The germline gives CDR1 MNHNS, CDR2 SASEGT. Trimming left V 4 bases short and J 6 bases short, with 13 bases between. This CDR3 spans 13 amino acids.

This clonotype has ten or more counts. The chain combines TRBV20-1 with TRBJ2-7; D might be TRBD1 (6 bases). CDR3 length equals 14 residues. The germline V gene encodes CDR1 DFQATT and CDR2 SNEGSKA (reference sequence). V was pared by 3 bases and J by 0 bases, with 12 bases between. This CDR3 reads CSASGGQSSYEQYV. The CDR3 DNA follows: TGCAGTGCTAGTGGAGGACAGTCCTCCTACGAGCAGTACGTC.

CDR3 sequence reads: CASSIVRGDKKYF. The CDR3 coding sequence is TGTGCCAGTAGTATAGTCCGTGGGGACAAGAAGTACTTC. The chain is built from TRBV19 and TRBJ2-7; perhaps TRBD1 as D (6 bases). Looked up from germline, CDR1 is LNHDA and CDR2 is SQIVND (reference sequence). This CDR3 is 13 amino acids long. V shed 1 base and J shed 11 bases, with 15 bases lying between them.

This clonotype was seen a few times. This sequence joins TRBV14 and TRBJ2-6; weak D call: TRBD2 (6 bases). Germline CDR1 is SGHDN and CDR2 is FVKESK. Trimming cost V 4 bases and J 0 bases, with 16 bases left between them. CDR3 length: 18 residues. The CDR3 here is CASSLGGIRYSGANVLTF. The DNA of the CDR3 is TGTGCCAGCAGCCTGGGGGGTATACGGTACTCTGGGGCCAACGTCCTGACTTTC.

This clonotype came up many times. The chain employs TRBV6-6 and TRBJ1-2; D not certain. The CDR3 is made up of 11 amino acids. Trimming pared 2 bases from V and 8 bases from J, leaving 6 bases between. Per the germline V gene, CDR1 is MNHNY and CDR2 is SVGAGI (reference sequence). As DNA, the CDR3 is TGTGCCAGCAGTTACATTGAGGGCTACACCTTC. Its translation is CASSYIEGYTF.

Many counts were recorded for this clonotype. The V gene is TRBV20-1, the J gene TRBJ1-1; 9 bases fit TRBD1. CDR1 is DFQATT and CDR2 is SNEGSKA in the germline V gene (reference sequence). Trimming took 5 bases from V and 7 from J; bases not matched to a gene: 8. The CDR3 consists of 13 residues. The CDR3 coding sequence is TGCAGTGCTCCTACAGGGGGCCTATTTGAAGCTTTCTTT. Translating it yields CSAPTGGLFEAFF.

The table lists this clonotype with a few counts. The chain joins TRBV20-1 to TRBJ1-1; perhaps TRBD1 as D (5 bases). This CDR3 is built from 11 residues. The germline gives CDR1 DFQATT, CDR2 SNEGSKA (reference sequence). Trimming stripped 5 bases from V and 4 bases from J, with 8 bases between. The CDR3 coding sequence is TGCAGTGCTTTTAGGGGCACTGAAGCTTTCTTT. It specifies CSAFRGTEAFF.

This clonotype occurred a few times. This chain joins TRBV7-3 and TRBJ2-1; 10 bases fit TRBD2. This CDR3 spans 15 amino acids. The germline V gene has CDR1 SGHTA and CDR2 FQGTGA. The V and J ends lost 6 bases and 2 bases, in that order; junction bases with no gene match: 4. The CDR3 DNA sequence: TGTGCCAGCAGAGTAGCGGGAGGCGCCTACAATGAGCAGTTCTTC. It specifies CASRVAGGAYNEQFF.

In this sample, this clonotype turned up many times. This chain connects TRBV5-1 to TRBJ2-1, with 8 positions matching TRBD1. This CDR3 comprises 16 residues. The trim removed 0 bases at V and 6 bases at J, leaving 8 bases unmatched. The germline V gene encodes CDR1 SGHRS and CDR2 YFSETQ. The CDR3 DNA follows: TGCGCCAGCAGCTTGGGAAGACAGGGGACTCGCAATGAGCAGTTCTTC. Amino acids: CASSLGRQGTRNEQFF.

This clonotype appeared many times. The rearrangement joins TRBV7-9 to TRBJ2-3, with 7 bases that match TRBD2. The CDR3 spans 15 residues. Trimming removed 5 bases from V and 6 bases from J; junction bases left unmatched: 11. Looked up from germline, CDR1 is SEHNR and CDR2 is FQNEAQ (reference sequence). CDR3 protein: CASSAVGGVRDTQYF. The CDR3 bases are TGTGCCAGCAGCGCGGTTGGGGGGGTTAGGGATACGCAGTATTTT.

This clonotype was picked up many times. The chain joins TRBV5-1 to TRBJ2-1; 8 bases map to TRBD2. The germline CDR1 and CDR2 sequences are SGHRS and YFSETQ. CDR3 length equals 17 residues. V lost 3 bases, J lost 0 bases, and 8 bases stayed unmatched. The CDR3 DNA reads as TGCGCCAGCAGCTCCCACGGGGGGGGGAGCTCCTACAATGAGCAGTTCTTC. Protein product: CASSSHGGGSSYNEQFF.

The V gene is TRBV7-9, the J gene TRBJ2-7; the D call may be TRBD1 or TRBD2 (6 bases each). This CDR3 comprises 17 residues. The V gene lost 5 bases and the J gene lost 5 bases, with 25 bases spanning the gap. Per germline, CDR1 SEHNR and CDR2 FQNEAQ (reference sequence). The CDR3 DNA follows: TGTGCCAGCAGCCGAAGAGGCGGTTTGGGGGGCGCAGACGAGCAGTACTTC. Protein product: CASSRRGGLGGADEQYF.

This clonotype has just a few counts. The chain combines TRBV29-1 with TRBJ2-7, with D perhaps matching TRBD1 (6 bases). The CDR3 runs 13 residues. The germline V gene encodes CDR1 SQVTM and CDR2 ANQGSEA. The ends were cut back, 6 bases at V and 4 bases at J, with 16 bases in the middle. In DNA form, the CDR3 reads TGCAGCGTGGCCAAGGCCAGGGGATACGAGCAGTACTTC. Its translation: CSVAKARGYEQYF.

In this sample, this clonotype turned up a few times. CDR3 nucleotides: TGTGCCAGCAGTGCAGACAGAGGGGTTAAGCCCCAGCATTTT. It encodes CASSADRGVKPQHF. The V gene is TRBV28, the J gene TRBJ1-5; tentative D call: TRBD1 (5 bases). This CDR3 region has 14 residues. Germline V gene data show CDR1 as MDHEN and CDR2 as SYDVKM. Trimming took off 5 bases at V and 8 bases at J, with 16 bases between the two ends.

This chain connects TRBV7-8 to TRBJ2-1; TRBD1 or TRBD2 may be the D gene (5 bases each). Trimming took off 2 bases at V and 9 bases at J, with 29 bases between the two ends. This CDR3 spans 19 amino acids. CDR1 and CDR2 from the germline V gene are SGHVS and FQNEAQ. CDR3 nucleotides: TGTGCCAGCAGCTTATTAACGCCGTATGGGAGAACCGCAGGGACTGAGCAGTTCTTC. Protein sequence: CASSLLTPYGRTAGTEQFF. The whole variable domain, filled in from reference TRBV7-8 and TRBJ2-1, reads GAGVSQSPRYKVAKRGQDVALRCDPISGHVSLFWYQQALGQGPEFLTYFQNEAQLDKSGLPSDRFFAERPEGSVSTLKIQRTQQEDSAVYLCASSLLTPYGRTAGTEQFFGPGTRLTVL.